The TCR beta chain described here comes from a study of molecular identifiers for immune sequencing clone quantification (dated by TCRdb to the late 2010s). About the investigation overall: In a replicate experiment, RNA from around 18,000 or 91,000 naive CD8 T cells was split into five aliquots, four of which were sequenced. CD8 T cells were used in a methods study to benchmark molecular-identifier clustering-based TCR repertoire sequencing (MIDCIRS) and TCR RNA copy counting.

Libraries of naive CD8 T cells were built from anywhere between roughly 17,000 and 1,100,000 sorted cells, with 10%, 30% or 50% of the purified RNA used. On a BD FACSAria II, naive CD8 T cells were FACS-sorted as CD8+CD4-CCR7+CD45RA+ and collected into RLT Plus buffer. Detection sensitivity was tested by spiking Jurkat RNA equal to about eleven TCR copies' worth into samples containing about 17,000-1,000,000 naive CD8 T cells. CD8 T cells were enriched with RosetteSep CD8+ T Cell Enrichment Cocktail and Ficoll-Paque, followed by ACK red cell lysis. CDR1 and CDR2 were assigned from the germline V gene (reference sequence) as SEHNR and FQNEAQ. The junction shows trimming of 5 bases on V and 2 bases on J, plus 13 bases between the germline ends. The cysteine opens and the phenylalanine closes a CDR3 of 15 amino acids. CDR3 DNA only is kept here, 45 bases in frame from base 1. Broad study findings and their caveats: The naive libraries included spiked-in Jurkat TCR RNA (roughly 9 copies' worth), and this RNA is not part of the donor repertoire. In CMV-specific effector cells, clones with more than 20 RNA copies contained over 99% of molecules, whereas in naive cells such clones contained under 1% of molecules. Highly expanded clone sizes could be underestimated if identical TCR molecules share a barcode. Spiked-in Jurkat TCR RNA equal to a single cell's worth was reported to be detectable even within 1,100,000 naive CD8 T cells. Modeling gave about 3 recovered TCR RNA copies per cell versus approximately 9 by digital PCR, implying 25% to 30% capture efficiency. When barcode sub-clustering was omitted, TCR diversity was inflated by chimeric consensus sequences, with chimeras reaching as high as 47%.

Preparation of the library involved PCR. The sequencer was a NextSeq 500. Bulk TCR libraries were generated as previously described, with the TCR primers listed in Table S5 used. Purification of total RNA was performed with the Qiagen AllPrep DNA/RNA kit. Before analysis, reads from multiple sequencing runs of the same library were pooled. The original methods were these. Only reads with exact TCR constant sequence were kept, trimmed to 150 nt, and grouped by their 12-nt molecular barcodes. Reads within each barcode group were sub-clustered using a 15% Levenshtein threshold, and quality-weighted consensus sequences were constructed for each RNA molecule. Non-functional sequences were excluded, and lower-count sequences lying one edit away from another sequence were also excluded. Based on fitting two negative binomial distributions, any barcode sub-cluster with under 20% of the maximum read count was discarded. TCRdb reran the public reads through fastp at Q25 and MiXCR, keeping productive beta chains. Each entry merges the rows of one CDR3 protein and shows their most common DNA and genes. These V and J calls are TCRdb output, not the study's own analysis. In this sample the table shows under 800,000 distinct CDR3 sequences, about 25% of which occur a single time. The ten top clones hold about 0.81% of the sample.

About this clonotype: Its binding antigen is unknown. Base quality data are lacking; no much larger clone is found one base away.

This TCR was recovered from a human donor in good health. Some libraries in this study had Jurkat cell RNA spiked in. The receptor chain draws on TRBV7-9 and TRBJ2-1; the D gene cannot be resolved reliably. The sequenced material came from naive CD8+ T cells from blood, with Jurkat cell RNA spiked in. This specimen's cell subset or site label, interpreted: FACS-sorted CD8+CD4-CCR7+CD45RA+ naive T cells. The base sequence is TGTGCCAGCAGCCACGCCCATCCCCCCTACAATGAGCAGTTCTTC. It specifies CASSHAHPPYNEQFF.